This TCR beta chain was recovered during a study of beta chain features in type 1 diabetes. Overall study findings and caveats: Type 1 diabetes patients had TCRB CDR3s that were shorter (moderately but significantly so) in all four CD4+ subsets.

The table lists this clone with a few counts. What it binds is unknown. Sequenced material consisted of expressed TCRB transcripts (all of the isolated RNA was reverse transcribed). Clones were sequenced by immunoSEQ multiplex PCR, and TCRdb holds only the in-frame ones, with some missing. There are around 250,000 clones in the sample; 14% occur only once, and about 0.019% lies in the top ten. V was clipped by 0 bases and J by 1 base, with 10 bases between them. This CDR3 spans 15 amino acids. Per germline, CDR1 SGHRS and CDR2 YFSETQ. Material: naive CD4+ T cells from blood. The chain carries TRBV5-1 and TRBJ1-1, with D perhaps TRBD1 (6 bases). This clonotype was sampled from a man between 25 and 39 years old with type 1 diabetes. CDR3 sequence: CASSLAAGANTEAFF. The CDR3 coding sequence is TGCGCCAGCAGCTTGGCCGCAGGGGCGAACACTGAAGCTTTCTTT. The variable domain in full, completed from reference TRBV5-1 and TRBJ1-1, reads KAGVTQTPRYLIKTRGQQVTLSCSPISGHRSVSWYQQTPGQGLQFLFEYFSETQRNKGNFPGRFSGRQFSNSRSEMNVSTLELGDSALYLCASSLAAGANTEAFFGQGTRLTVV.